This record concerns one TCR beta chain sequence. These data are taken from a study of blood T cell repertoires in COVID-19. Study information: Spain, Italy and the United States supplied samples that represented acute and convalescent COVID-19.

Germline trimming cut 7 bases from V and 7 bases from J; bases unmatched to any gene: 10. Germline CDR1 reads MNHEY; CDR2 reads SVGAGI. This CDR3 contains 15 residues. Membership in each cohort depended on participant-reported clinical history. Original processing notes: Reference gene primers were amplified, and this amplification served to estimate nucleated cell counts. The protocol was immunoSEQ multiplex PCR, while the TCRdb copy is restricted to in-frame clones and leaves out a portion. V and J calls and clone size come straight from that table; D and trimming were deduced from the DNA. The sample holds under 250,000 clones, approximately 83% seen once.

The sample was PBMCs or T cells enriched from blood (not recorded which). The chain has TRBV6-5 and TRBJ1-4; 9 nucleotides line up with TRBD1. The receptor was derived from a woman in her forties or fifties who had been exposed to COVID-19. The CDR3: CASTLGGQGSEKLFF. CDR3 coding DNA: TGTGCCAGCACCCTCGGGGGACAGGGAAGTGAAAAACTGTTTTTT.